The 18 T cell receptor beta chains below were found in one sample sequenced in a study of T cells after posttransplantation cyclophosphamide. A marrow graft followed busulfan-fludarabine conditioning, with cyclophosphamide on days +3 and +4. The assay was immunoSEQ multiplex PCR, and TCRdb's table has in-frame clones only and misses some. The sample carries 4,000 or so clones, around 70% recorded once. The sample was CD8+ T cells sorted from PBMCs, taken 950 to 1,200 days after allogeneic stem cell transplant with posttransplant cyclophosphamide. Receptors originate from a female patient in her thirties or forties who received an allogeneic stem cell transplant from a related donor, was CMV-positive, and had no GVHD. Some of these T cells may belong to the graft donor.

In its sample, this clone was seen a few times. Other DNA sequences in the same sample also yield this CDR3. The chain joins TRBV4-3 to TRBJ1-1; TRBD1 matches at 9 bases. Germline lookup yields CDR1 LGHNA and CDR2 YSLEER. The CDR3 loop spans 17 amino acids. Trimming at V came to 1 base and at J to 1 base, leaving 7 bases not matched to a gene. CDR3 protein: CASSQGLQGARNTEAFF. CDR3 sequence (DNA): TGCGCCAGCAGCCAAGGACTACAGGGGGCAAGGAACACTGAAGCTTTCTTT.

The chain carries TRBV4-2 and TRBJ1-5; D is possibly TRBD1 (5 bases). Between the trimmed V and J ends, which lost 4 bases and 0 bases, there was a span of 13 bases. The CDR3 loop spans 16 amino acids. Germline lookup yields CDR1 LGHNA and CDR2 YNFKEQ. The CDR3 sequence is CASSPLGQNSNQPQHF. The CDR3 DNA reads TGTGCCAGCAGCCCCCTAGGACAAAATAGCAATCAGCCCCAGCATTTT.

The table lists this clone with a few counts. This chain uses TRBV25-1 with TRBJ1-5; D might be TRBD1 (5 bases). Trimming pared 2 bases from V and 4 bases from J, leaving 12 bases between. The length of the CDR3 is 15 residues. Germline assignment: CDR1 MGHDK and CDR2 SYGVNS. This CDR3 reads CASSEGTTANQPQHF. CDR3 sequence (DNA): TGTGCCAGCAGTGAAGGTACGACAGCAAATCAGCCCCAGCATTTT.

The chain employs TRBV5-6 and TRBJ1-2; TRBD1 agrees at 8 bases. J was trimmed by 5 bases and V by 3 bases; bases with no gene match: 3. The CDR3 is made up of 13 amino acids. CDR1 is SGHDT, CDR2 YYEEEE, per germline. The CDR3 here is CASSSGQEYGYTF. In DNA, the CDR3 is TGTGCCAGCAGCTCGGGACAGGAGTATGGCTACACCTTC.

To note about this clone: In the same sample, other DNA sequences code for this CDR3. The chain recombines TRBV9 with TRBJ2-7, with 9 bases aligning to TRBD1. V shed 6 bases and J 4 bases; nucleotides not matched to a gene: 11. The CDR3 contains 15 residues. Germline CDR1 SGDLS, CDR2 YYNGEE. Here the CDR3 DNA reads TGTGCCAGCATTATCGGACAGGGGACGGCATACGAGCAGTACTTC. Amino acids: CASIIGQGTAYEQYF.

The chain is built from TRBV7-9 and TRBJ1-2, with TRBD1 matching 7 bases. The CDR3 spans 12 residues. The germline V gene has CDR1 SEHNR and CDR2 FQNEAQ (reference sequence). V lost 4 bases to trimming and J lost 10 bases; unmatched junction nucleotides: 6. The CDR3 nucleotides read TGTGCCAGCAGCTCTCAGGGGGATACCTACACCTTC. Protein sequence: CASSSQGDTYTF. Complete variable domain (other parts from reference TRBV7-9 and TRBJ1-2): DTGVSQNPRHKITKRGQNVTFRCDPISEHNRLYWYRQTLGQGPEFLTYFQNEAQLEKSRLLSDRFSAERPKGSFSTLEIQRTEQGDSAMYLCASSSQGDTYTFGSGTRLTVV.

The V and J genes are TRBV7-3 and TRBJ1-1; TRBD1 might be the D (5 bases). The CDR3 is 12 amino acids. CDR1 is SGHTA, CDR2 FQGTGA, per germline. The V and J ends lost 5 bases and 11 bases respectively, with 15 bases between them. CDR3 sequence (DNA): TGTGCCAGCAGCCTAGGGACCGGGGGGGCTTTCTTT. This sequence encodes CASSLGTGGAFF.

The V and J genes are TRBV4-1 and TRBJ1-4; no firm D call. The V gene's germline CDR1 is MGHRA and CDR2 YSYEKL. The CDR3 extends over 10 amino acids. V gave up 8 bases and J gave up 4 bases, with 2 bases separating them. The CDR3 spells CASYNEKLFF. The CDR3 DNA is TGCGCCAGCTATAATGAAAAACTGTTTTTT.

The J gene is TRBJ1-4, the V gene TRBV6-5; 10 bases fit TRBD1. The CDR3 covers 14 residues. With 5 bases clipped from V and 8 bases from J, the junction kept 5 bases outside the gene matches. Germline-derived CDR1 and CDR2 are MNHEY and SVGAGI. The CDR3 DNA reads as TGTGCCAGCAGTCCGACAGGGGGCGCGGAAAAACTGTTTTTT. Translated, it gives CASSPTGGAEKLFF.

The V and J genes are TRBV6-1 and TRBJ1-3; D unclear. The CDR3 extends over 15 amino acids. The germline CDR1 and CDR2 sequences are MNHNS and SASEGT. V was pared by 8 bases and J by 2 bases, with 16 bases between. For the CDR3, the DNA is TGTGCCAGCTCGGGGTGGCCCGGGACTGGAAACACCATATATTTT. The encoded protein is CASSGWPGTGNTIYF.

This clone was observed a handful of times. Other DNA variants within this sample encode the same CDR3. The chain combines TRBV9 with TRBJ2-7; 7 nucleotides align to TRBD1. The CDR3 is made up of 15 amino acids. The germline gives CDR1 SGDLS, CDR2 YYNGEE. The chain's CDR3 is CASIIKQGTAYEQYF. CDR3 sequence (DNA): TGTGCTAGTATTATCAAACAGGGGACGGCATACGAGCAGTACTTC.

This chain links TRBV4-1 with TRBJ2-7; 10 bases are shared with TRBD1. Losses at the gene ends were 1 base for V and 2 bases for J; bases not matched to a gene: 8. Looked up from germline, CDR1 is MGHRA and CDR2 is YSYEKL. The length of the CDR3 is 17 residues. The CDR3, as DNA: TGCGCCAGCAGCCAAGTCGAAGCGGGACAGGGGACCTACGAGCAGTACTTC. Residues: CASSQVEAGQGTYEQYF.

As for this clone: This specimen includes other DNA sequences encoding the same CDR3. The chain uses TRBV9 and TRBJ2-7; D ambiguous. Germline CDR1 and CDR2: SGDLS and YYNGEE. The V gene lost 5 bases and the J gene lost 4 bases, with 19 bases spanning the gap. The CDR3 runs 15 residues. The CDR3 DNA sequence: TGTGCCAGCAGTTTCAAACAGAAGACGGCATACGAGCAGTACTTC. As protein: CASSFKQKTAYEQYF.

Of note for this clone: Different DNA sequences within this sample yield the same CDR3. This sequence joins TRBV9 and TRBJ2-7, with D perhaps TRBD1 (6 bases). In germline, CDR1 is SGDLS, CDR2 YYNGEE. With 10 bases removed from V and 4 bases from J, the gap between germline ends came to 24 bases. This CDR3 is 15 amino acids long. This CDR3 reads CACIIGQGTAYEQYF. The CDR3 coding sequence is TGTGCCTGTATTATCGGGCAGGGGACGGCATACGAGCAGTACTTC.

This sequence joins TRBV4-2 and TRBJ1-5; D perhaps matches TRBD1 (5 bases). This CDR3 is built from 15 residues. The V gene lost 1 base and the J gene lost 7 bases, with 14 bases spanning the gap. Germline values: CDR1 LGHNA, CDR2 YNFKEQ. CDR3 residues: CASSQVEGAGQPQHF. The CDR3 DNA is TGTGCCAGCAGCCAAGTGGAAGGGGCAGGCCAGCCCCAGCATTTT.

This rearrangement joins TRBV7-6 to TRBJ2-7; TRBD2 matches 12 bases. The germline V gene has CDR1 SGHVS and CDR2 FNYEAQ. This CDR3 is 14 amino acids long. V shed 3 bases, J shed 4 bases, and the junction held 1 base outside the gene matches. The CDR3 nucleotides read TGTGCCAGCAGCTTGACTAGCGGGGGATACGAGCAGTACTTC. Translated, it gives CASSLTSGGYEQYF.

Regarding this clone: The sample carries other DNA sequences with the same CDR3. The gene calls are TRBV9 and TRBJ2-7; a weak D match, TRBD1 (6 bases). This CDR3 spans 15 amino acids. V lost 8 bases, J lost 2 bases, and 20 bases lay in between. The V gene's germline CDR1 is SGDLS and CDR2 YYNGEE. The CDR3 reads CASSFEQGTAYEQYF. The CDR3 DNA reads TGTGCCAGTAGTTTCGAGCAGGGGACGGCCTACGAGCAGTACTTC.

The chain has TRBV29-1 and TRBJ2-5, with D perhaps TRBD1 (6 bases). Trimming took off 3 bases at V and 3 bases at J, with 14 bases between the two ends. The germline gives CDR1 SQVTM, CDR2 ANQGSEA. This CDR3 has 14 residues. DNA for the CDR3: TGCAGCGTTGAGAGTGGGGACACTAAAGAGACCCAGTACTTC. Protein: CSVESGDTKETQYF.